Reported below is one TCR beta chain. Deletions cut 6 bases from V and 6 bases from J, with 18 bases between. CDR3 length: 15 residues. The data belong to a study of tumor and adjacent non-tumor tissue in lung cancer. The template was RNA from unsorted bulk tissue. Distant lung tissue was collected more than 3 cm away from the tumor edge. Newly diagnosed lung cancer patients had thoracic surgery in China, August–late 2014, without prior chemotherapy. A modified ARM-PCR protocol with three rounds of nested PCR amplified TCRbeta. TCRdb ran MiXCR on the multiplex PCR reads and lists one entry per CDR3 protein. Of tens of thousands of distinct CDR3 sequences in the sample, about two thirds are singletons; the top ten hold about a quarter.

The TCR was taken from a woman aged 50 to 60 with non-small cell lung cancer. Sequenced material: distant non-tumor lung tissue. The V and J genes are TRBV12-3 or TRBV12-4 and TRBJ2-1; D could derive from TRBD1 or TRBD2 (5 bases each). The CDR3 region has the DNA TGTGCCAGCAGCTCAAACGGGACGCCAGGCAATGAGCAGTTCTTC. Amino acids: CASSSNGTPGNEQFF.